The sample holds many counts of the clone carrying this TCR beta chain. The entry originates in a study of spatial heterogeneity in lung cancer. In germline, CDR1 is LNHDA, CDR2 SQIVND (reference sequence). V was shortened by 3 bases and J by 3 bases, with 7 bases between the two germline ends. The CDR3 has 13 residues. Time point defined: blood at routine non-recurrence follow-up after resection. Tumor, nontumor lung or frozen PBMC supplied whole RNA that was sequenced unsorted. Via MiXCR, TCRdb re-called the 5' RACE reads, giving one row per CDR3 protein. The table lists 9,500 to 12,000 distinct CDR3 sequences, about 9.4% of them singletons.

V and J are TRBV19 and TRBJ2-3; D remains ambiguous. The TCR comes from a female donor with early-stage non-small cell lung cancer. Specimen: PBMCs, collected at follow-up. The CDR3 protein is CASSIGVTDTQYF. DNA of the CDR3: TGTGCCAGTAGTATTGGGGTGACAGATACGCAGTATTTT.